The table lists the clone carrying this TCR beta chain with a count of one. Produced via immunoSEQ multiplex PCR; TCRdb's table is partial and in-frame only. The sample lists about 140,000 clones; around nine tenths were seen once. With 7 bases clipped from V and 6 bases from J, the junction kept 9 bases outside the gene matches. This CDR3 has 14 amino acids. Germline CDR1 MNHNY, CDR2 SVGAGI (reference sequence). The sample originates from a study of blood T cell repertoires in COVID-19. V usage is TRBV6-6 and J usage is TRBJ2-1, with TRBD2 matching 7 bases. The clonotype comes from a human donor in a cohort sampled during active COVID-19. What was sequenced was peripheral blood. The DNA for the CDR3 is TGTGCCAGCATCGGGGTAGCGGGCGGCAATGAGCAGTTCTTC. This gives the protein CASIGVAGGNEQFF.